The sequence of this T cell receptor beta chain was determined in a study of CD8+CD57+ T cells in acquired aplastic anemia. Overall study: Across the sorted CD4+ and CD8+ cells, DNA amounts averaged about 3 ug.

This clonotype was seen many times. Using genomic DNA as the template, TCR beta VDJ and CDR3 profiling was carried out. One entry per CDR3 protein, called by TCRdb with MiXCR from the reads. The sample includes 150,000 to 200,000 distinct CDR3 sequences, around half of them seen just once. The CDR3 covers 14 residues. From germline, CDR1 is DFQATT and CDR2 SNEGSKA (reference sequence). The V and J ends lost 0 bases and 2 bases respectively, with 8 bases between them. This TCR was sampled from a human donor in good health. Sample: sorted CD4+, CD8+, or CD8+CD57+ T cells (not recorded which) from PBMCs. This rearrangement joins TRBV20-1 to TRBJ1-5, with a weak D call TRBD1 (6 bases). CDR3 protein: CSARERTGNQPQHF. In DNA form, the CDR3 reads TGCAGTGCTAGAGAACGGACAGGCAATCAGCCCCAGCATTTT.